The 22 T cell receptor beta chains given below trace back to one sample, sequenced in a study of cytomegalovirus exposure and HLA in healthy donors. PCR used 60 Vbeta primers and 13 Jbeta primers. Method: immunoSEQ multiplex PCR; TCRdb's copy keeps in-frame clones and lacks some. The repertoire holds roughly 150,000 clones, with 72% as singletons. The sequenced sample was PBMCs. The source of these receptors is a man aged 35 to 55 in good health and CMV-seronegative.

The chain couples TRBV9 to TRBJ2-1, with 8 positions matching TRBD1. The V and J ends lost 4 bases and 9 bases, in that order; junction bases with no gene match: 12. The CDR3 sequence is 15 residues long. Germline CDR1 reads SGDLS; CDR2 reads YYNGEE. CDR3: CASSSVPGGLFEQFF. In DNA form, the CDR3 reads TGTGCCAGCAGCTCCGTCCCAGGGGGCTTGTTTGAGCAGTTCTTC.

This clone has only a few counts. The rearrangement joins TRBV5-1 to TRBJ1-5; D might be TRBD1 (5 bases). Trimming left V 0 bases short and J 11 bases short, with 15 bases between. The CDR3 spans 14 residues. Per the germline V gene, CDR1 is SGHRS and CDR2 is YFSETQ. The CDR3 reads CASSLGRGESAQHF. For the CDR3, the DNA is TGCGCCAGCAGCTTGGGACGGGGGGAATCTGCCCAGCATTTT.

As for this clone: A read error may account for a junction end that differs from germline. The chain carries TRBV5-5 and TRBJ1-2, with 7 bases aligning to TRBD1. Per the germline V gene, CDR1 is SGHKS and CDR2 is YYEKEE (reference sequence). The CDR3 covers 15 residues. The CDR3 spells CASSLSDRAHYGYPF. The CDR3 DNA reads as TGTGCCAGCAGCTTGTCTGACAGGGCTCACTATGGCTACCCCTTC.

Of note for this clone: A read error may account for a junction end that differs from germline. The chain links TRBV5-1 to TRBJ1-2; 8 bases line up with TRBD1. The length of the CDR3 is 13 residues. Per the germline V gene, CDR1 is SGHRS and CDR2 is YFSETQ. CDR3 nucleotides: TGCGCCAGCAGCGTCGACAGGGGAGGCGGCTACCCCTTC. Protein sequence: CASSVDRGGGYPF.

The CDR3 DNA sequence: TGTGCCAGCAGCTTAGGACTAGCGGGGGTCGGGGCAGATACGCAGTATTTT. This sequence encodes CASSLGLAGVGADTQYF. The chain recombines TRBV7-6 with TRBJ2-3; 12 nucleotides match TRBD2. The CDR3 has 17 residues. Germline V CDR1 and CDR2: SGHVS, FNYEAQ. J gave up 4 bases and V 1 base, and 6 bases lay outside the gene matches.

V gene TRBV14 combines with J gene TRBJ1-2; the D gene is possibly TRBD1 (6 bases). Looked up from germline, CDR1 is SGHDN and CDR2 is FVKESK. The V end lost 0 bases, the J end lost 4 bases, and 18 bases lay between the germline ends. There are 17 residues in the CDR3. The CDR3 loop reads CASSQEWGGGQIYGYTF. CDR3 DNA sequence: TGTGCCAGCAGCCAAGAATGGGGGGGAGGACAGATCTATGGCTACACCTTC.

The rearrangement joins TRBV11-2 to TRBJ2-3, with TRBD1 identical over 7 bases. From germline, CDR1 is SGHAT and CDR2 FQNNGV. This CDR3 contains 13 residues. V dropped 4 bases and J dropped 6; count of bases not matched to a gene: 4. The CDR3 bases are TGTGCCAGCAGCTGGACAGGCGTGGATACGCAGTATTTT. It translates to CASSWTGVDTQYF.

The rearrangement joins TRBV9 to TRBJ2-7, with 8 bases that match TRBD2. Germline CDR1 is SGDLS and CDR2 is YYNGEE. This CDR3 has 15 residues. Unmatched junction bases numbered 8, after V lost 0 bases and J lost 6 bases. CDR3 sequence: CASSVVGGGRTEQYF. CDR3 coding DNA: TGTGCCAGCAGCGTAGTCGGGGGCGGGAGGACCGAGCAGTACTTC.

The gene calls are TRBV27 and TRBJ2-1; D perhaps matches TRBD2 (6 bases). Germline values: CDR1 MNHEY, CDR2 SMNVEV (reference sequence). Trimming shortened V by 3 bases and J by 2 bases, and 11 bases separated the two germline ends. This CDR3 has 15 amino acids. CDR3 loop: CASSLGRPTYNEQFF. The DNA for the CDR3 is TGTGCCAGCAGTTTGGGGAGGCCAACCTACAATGAGCAGTTCTTC.

This chain connects TRBV7-9 to TRBJ2-5; 13 nucleotides align to TRBD2. The CDR3 extends over 17 amino acids. Germline values: CDR1 SEHNR, CDR2 FQNEAQ (reference sequence). Unmatched junction bases numbered 10, after V lost 4 bases and J lost 5 bases. CDR3 nucleotide sequence: TGTGCCAGCAGCTCGACTAGCGGGGGGTTCAGGACGGAGACCCAGTACTTC. Amino acid sequence: CASSSTSGGFRTETQYF. Supplemented by reference TRBV7-9 and TRBJ2-5, the full variable domain reads DTGVSQNPRHKITKRGQNVTFRCDPISEHNRLYWYRQTLGQGPEFLTYFQNEAQLEKSRLLSDRFSAERPKGSFSTLEIQRTEQGDSAMYLCASSSTSGGFRTETQYFGPGTRLLVL.

DNA of the CDR3: TGTGCCAGCAGTTTATCGTATCTAACTAGCGGGGGTTACTACAATGAGCAGTTCTTC. Its protein product is CASSLSYLTSGGYYNEQFF. The V call is TRBV27, the J call TRBJ2-1, with 11 bases identical to TRBD2. Germline V CDR1 and CDR2: MNHEY, SMNVEV (reference sequence). The J segment lost 3 bases and the V segment lost 0 bases, leaving 10 bases of the junction unmatched. CDR3 length: 19 amino acids.

This chain links TRBV7-9 with TRBJ2-5; 8 positions agree with TRBD1. CDR1 and CDR2 from the germline V gene are SEHNR and FQNEAQ (reference sequence). V gave up 5 bases and J gave up 0 bases; unmatched junction bases: 8. The CDR3 contains 16 residues. The CDR3 DNA is TGTGCCAGCAGCCCACGACAGGGGCGGTACCAAGAGACCCAGTACTTC. Protein sequence: CASSPRQGRYQETQYF.

The chain carries TRBV5-1 and TRBJ1-1; no clear D. V shed 1 base and J shed 2 bases, with 6 bases lying between them. This CDR3 comprises 13 residues. CDR1 SGHRS and CDR2 YFSETQ come from the germline V gene. Here the CDR3 reads CASSLQANTEAFF. The CDR3 DNA reads TGCGCCAGCAGCTTGCAGGCTAACACTGAAGCTTTCTTT.

Note on this clone: The sample contains more than one DNA sequence encoding this CDR3. The rearrangement links TRBV18 to TRBJ2-7; 8 bases map to TRBD1. The germline V gene encodes CDR1 KGHSH and CDR2 LQKENI. The length of the CDR3 is 13 residues. The J segment lost 3 bases and the V segment lost 3 bases, leaving 1 base of the junction unmatched. CDR3 sequence reads: CASSPTGGYEQYF. The CDR3 nucleotides are TGTGCCAGCTCACCCACAGGGGGCTACGAGCAGTACTTC.

The chain is built from TRBV27 and TRBJ1-1; D uncertain. The V and J ends lost 0 bases and 8 bases respectively, with 16 bases between them. The CDR3 consists of 15 residues. Per the germline V gene, CDR1 is MNHEY and CDR2 is SMNVEV (reference sequence). CDR3 nucleotides: TGTGCCAGCAGTTTATCGGGCCACAGAACACGGGAAGCTTTCTTT. This sequence encodes CASSLSGHRTREAFF.

This clone was counted once. Other DNA sequences from this sample encode an identical CDR3 as well. The gene calls are TRBV6-5 and TRBJ1-1; 9 bases line up with TRBD1. Germline V gene data show CDR1 as MNHEY and CDR2 as SVGAGI. The CDR3 runs 13 residues. V trimming: 6 bases; J trimming: 3 bases; junction bases outside the gene matches: 2. The CDR3 DNA reads TGTGCCAGCAGCAGGACAGGGGACACTGAAGCTTTCTTT. Protein: CASSRTGDTEAFF.

The V gene is TRBV28, the J gene TRBJ1-5, with D possibly being TRBD1 (6 bases). Germline CDR1 and CDR2: MDHEN and SYDVKM. The CDR3 length is 14 residues. Trimming shortened V by 6 bases and J by 7 bases, and 16 bases separated the two germline ends. CDR3 coding DNA: TGTGCCAGCAGACATGACAGGCGACGGCAGCCCCAGCATTTT. This sequence encodes CASRHDRRRQPQHF.

V usage is TRBV5-1 and J usage is TRBJ2-5, with D perhaps matching TRBD2 (5 bases). Trimming shortened V by 6 bases and J by 13 bases, and 25 bases separated the two germline ends. Germline-derived CDR1 and CDR2 are SGHRS and YFSETQ. This CDR3 is 14 amino acids long. CDR3 nucleotide sequence: TGCGCCAGCACCATTATCGCTAGCAATTGGCCCTTGTACTTC. Translating gives CASTIIASNWPLYF.

This clone is a singleton in its sample. Mismatch with germline at one junction end may stem from a read error. At the DNA level, this CDR3 is encoded by other sequences in the same sample as well. The rearrangement links TRBV5-6 to TRBJ1-3; possible D gene TRBD1, 5 bases. In germline, CDR1 is SGHDT, CDR2 YYEEEE. The CDR3 runs to 17 residues. CDR3: CASSLDPPGFSGNTIYF. CDR3 coding DNA: TGCGCCAGCAGCTTAGATCCTCCAGGGTTTTCTGGAAACACCATATATTTT.

The chain uses TRBV6-5 and TRBJ1-2; possible D gene TRBD1, 5 bases. The length of the CDR3 is 14 residues. The germline V and J ends were trimmed by 5 bases and 4 bases, with 14 bases remaining between them. CDR1 MNHEY and CDR2 SVGAGI come from the germline V gene. CDR3 sequence (DNA): TGTGCCAGCAGTAGGGAAAGGGGAACCTATGGCTACACCTTC. Its protein is CASSRERGTYGYTF.

The DNA for the CDR3 is TGTGCCAGCAGTGGGGCGGGGGGGTGGACTGAAGCTTTCTTT. Translating it yields CASSGAGGWTEAFF. The chain is built from TRBV28 and TRBJ1-1, with D perhaps TRBD1 (5 bases). Trimming shortened V by 5 bases and J by 5 bases, and 15 bases separated the two germline ends. The germline V gene encodes CDR1 MDHEN and CDR2 SYDVKM. The CDR3 runs 14 residues.

The genes are TRBV2 and TRBJ1-1; 12 nucleotides match TRBD1. This CDR3 comprises 16 residues. The J segment lost 7 bases and the V segment lost 7 bases, leaving 13 bases of the junction unmatched. CDR1 SNHLY and CDR2 FYNNEI come from the germline V gene. This CDR3 is CASKSGAGTGGFEAFF. For the CDR3, the DNA is TGTGCCAGCAAAAGTGGGGCCGGGACAGGGGGCTTTGAAGCTTTCTTT.